The rows below give T cell receptor beta chains drawn from one sample of a study of shared clonotypes between healthy human individuals. The repertoire was sequenced with immunoSEQ multiplex PCR; TCRdb's copy has only in-frame clones and lacks some. Among 1,500,000 or so clones, roughly 97% were seen once, and the ten largest hold over 1%. Sequencing was done on a sample of naive CD4+ T cells sorted from blood. All receptors derive from a man younger than 45 in good health. The CDR3 runs from the conserved cysteine through the conserved F or W. A D gene is named only where the DNA matches it firmly. Expanded clones get a size class; other rows say once, few or many, or leave the size out.

>TRBJ2-7|.|.|TRBV5-1
CASSAEGVLRYEQYF
TGCGCCAGCAGCGCAGAGGGAGTCCTACGGTACGAGCAGTACTTC
>TRBJ1-5|.|.|TRBV4-1
CASSNLQADNQPQHF
TGCGCCAGCAGCAACTTACAGGCCGATAATCAGCCCCAGCATTTT
>TRBJ2-3|.|.|TRBV18
CASSPGTPSTDTQYF
TGTGCCAGCTCACCAGGGACACCGAGCACAGATACGCAGTATTTT
>TRBJ2-1|.|.|TRBV5-4
CASSLAEFLAFDEQFF
TGTGCCAGCAGCTTGGCCGAATTTTTAGCTTTCGATGAGCAGTTCTTC
>TRBJ2-1|.|.|TRBV14
CASSLGPNNEQFF
TGTGCCAGCAGCCTTGGACCAAACAATGAGCAGTTCTTC
>TRBJ2-5|TRBD1|.|TRBV7-7
CASSLGDRGQAETQYF
TGTGCCAGCAGCTTAGGGGACAGGGGGCAGGCGGAGACCCAGTACTTC
>TRBJ2-3|.|.|TRBV6-5
CASSYDTTDTQYF
TGTGCCAGCAGTTACGACACCACAGATACGCAGTATTTT
>TRBJ2-2|TRBD2|.|TRBV12-5
CASGWLGTSGSTGELFF
TGTGCTAGTGGTTGGCTAGGGACTAGCGGGAGCACTGGGGAGCTGTTTTTT
>TRBJ1-5|.|.|TRBV10-2
CASSEMRQPQHF
TGCGCCAGCAGCGAGATGAGGCAGCCCCAGCATTTT
>TRBJ2-1|.|.|TRBV28
CASSFPQGPAYNEQFF
TGTGCCAGCAGTTTCCCACAGGGACCAGCCTACAATGAGCAGTTCTTC
>TRBJ1-2|TRBD1|few|TRBV4-2
CASSQEGQGVIYGYTF
TGTGCCAGCAGCCAAGAGGGACAGGGGGTCATCTATGGCTACACCTTC
>TRBJ1-1|.|.|TRBV28
CASSLSGGRGTEAFF
TGTGCCAGCAGTTTGAGTGGGGGGCGCGGGACTGAAGCTTTCTTT
>TRBJ2-1|.|.|TRBV28
CASSLIDSYNEQFF
TGTGCCAGCAGTTTAATAGACTCCTACAATGAGCAGTTCTTC
>TRBJ2-1|.|.|TRBV5-6
CASSQGYFGEQFF
TGTGCCAGCAGCCAAGGATATTTTGGTGAGCAGTTCTTC
>TRBJ1-3|TRBD1|.|TRBV6-5
CASSSTGMGNTIYF
TGTGCCAGCAGCTCGACAGGGATGGGAAACACCATATATTTT
>TRBJ1-1|.|.|TRBV9
CASSAHGGNTEAFF
TGTGCCAGCAGTGCCCATGGGGGGAACACTGAAGCTTTCTTT
>TRBJ1-4|.|.|TRBV14
CASSHSAEKLFF
TGTGCCAGCAGCCACTCCGCTGAAAAACTGTTTTTT
>TRBJ2-1|.|.|TRBV7-9
CASNLLGSSYNEQFF
TGTGCCAGCAACTTGCTGGGGAGCTCCTACAATGAGCAGTTCTTC
>TRBJ2-1|.|.|TRBV7-9
CASSSPRGQNINSYNEQFF
TGTGCCAGCAGCTCCCCCAGGGGCCAGAATATTAACTCCTACAATGAGCAGTTCTTC
>TRBJ1-4|TRBD1|.|TRBV29-1
CSVGVTGGRGNEKLFF
TGCAGCGTTGGAGTGACAGGGGGACGGGGTAATGAAAAACTGTTTTTT
>TRBJ2-3|.|.|TRBV18
CASSPRGPDTQYF
TGTGCCAGCTCACCTCGGGGGCCAGATACGCAGTATTTT
>TRBJ2-5|.|once|TRBV9
CASSAQGGYYQETQYF
TGTGCCAGCAGCGCTCAGGGGGGGTATTACCAAGAGACCCAGTACTTC
>TRBJ2-7|.|.|TRBV7-9
CASSFRDVSYEQYF
TGTGCCAGCAGCTTCCGGGATGTCTCCTACGAGCAGTACTTC
>TRBJ1-3|.|.|TRBV30
CAWSVQGSSHGNTIYF
TGTGCCTGGAGTGTACAAGGGTCGTCCCATGGAAACACCATATATTTT
>TRBJ1-3|.|.|TRBV7-9
CASSPQNTIYF
TGTGCCAGCAGCCCCCAAAACACCATATATTTT
>TRBJ2-2|.|.|TRBV5-4
CASSLNGRDANTGELFF
TGTGCCAGCAGCTTGAATGGCAGAGACGCAAACACCGGGGAGCTGTTTTTT
>TRBJ2-3|.|once|TRBV5-4
CASSGPGTTDTQYF
TGTGCCAGCAGCGGCCCGGGAACCACAGATACGCAGTATTTT
>TRBJ2-5|TRBD1|.|TRBV19
CASSGDREETQYF
TGTGCCAGTAGTGGGGACAGGGAAGAGACCCAGTACTTC
>TRBJ1-4|TRBD1|.|TRBV6-6
CASRNRDRSNEKLFF
TGTGCCAGCAGAAACCGGGACAGGTCTAATGAAAAACTGTTTTTT
>TRBJ2-1|.|.|TRBV10-2
CASSEINEQFF
TGCGCCAGCAGTGAGATAAATGAGCAGTTCTTC
>TRBJ2-3|.|.|TRBV27
CATKFHRTRGVFPDTQYF
TGTGCCACCAAATTTCATCGAACGAGGGGAGTATTTCCAGATACGCAGTATTTT
>TRBJ2-7|.|.|TRBV5-1
CASRPQAGSGEQYF
TGCGCCAGCAGACCACAAGCAGGATCGGGGGAGCAGTACTTC